This passage covers 26 T cell receptor beta chains from one sample sequenced in a study of T cell changes during pregnancy in multiple sclerosis (dated by TCRdb to about 2019). Libraries were built with the immunoSEQ multiplex PCR assay. The table comes from immuneACCESS by way of TCRdb, which keeps in-frame sequences with V and J called. Part of the clones is missing from these tables; in studies checked, under half for an unresolved V gene and the rest for unknown reasons. The sample yields 100,000 or so clones; 90% to 95% were counted once. The ten top clones hold around 0.96% of the sample. This specimen was peripheral blood, taken before pregnancy. The receptors shown here come from a female donor with multiple sclerosis, enrolled in a pregnancy study.

The chain has TRBV5-6 and TRBJ2-7, with D perhaps TRBD2 (5 bases). Between the trimmed V and J ends, which lost 5 bases and 0 bases, there was a span of 15 bases. The CDR3 contains 15 residues. From germline, CDR1 is SGHDT and CDR2 YYEEEE. CDR3 sequence: CASRPPSPTSYEQYF. The DNA for the CDR3 is TGTGCCAGCAGGCCTCCTAGCCCTACCTCCTACGAGCAGTACTTC.

The chain couples TRBV15 to TRBJ2-5, with no clear D. The CDR3 totals 14 residues. Trimming left V 1 base short and J 0 bases short, with 6 bases between. CDR1 is LNHNV and CDR2 is YYDKDF in the germline V gene (reference sequence). CDR3 sequence: CATSRVHNQETQYF. The CDR3 DNA sequence: TGTGCCACCAGCAGAGTACACAACCAAGAGACCCAGTACTTC. Full variable domain (remainder filled in from reference TRBV15 and TRBJ2-5): DAMVIQNPRYQVTQFGKPVTLSCSQTLNHNVMYWYQQKSSQAPKLLFHYYDKDFNNEADTPDNFQSRRPNTSFCFLDIRSPGLGDTAMYLCATSRVHNQETQYFGPGTRLLVL.

The V and J genes are TRBV27 and TRBJ2-7, with TRBD1 identical over 7 bases. This CDR3 has 17 amino acids. Germline loops: CDR1 MNHEY, CDR2 SMNVEV (reference sequence). The junction had 13 bases not matched to a gene; V was cut back by 5 bases and J by 0 bases. The CDR3 DNA is TGTGCCAGCAGTCCGCACCCCCGGGACAGCAGCTCCTACGAGCAGTACTTC. Translated, it gives CASSPHPRDSSSYEQYF.

This sequence joins TRBV25-1 and TRBJ2-7; 8 nucleotides match TRBD2. From germline, CDR1 is MGHDK and CDR2 SYGVNS. V gave up 3 bases and J gave up 0 bases; unmatched junction bases: 4. This CDR3 is built from 15 residues. The CDR3 here is CASSDTSGSSYEQYF. The CDR3 DNA sequence: TGTGCCAGCAGTGACACTAGCGGCAGCTCCTACGAGCAGTACTTC.

The V and J genes are TRBV5-6 and TRBJ2-2, with 8 bases that match TRBD2. The germline V gene has CDR1 SGHDT and CDR2 YYEEEE. The trim removed 1 base at V and 3 bases at J, leaving 8 bases unmatched. The CDR3 spans 17 residues. Written as DNA, the CDR3 is TGTGCCAGCAGCTTGTTGGCTAGCGGGTCTTACACCGGGGAGCTGTTTTTT. Translated: CASSLLASGSYTGELFF. The variable domain in full, with the rest retrieved from reference TRBV5-6 and TRBJ2-2, is DAGVTQSPTHLIKTRGQQVTLRCSPKSGHDTVSWYQQALGQGPQFIFQYYEEEERQRGNFPDRFSGHQFPNYSSELNVNALLLGDSALYLCASSLLASGSYTGELFFGEGSRLTVL.

The CDR3 sequence is CASSSGLRAKNIQYF. DNA for the CDR3: TGTGCCAGCAGCTCGGGACTCAGAGCCAAAAACATTCAGTACTTC. V and J are TRBV7-8 and TRBJ2-4, with D maybe TRBD2 (6 bases). Germline lookup yields CDR1 SGHVS and CDR2 FQNEAQ. This CDR3 contains 15 residues. V lost 4 bases and J 0 bases, leaving 10 bases between the germline ends.

The chain links TRBV14 to TRBJ1-2; TRBD1 matches 9 bases. The trim removed 4 bases at V and 8 bases at J, leaving 17 bases unmatched. The germline gives CDR1 SGHDN, CDR2 FVKESK. CDR3 length: 17 residues. The CDR3 spells CASSRTGQGMMSGGYTF. Here the CDR3 DNA reads TGTGCCAGCAGCCGGACAGGACAGGGGATGATGTCTGGGGGCTACACCTTC.

This chain links TRBV28 with TRBJ2-3; 7 nucleotides match TRBD2. Germline V CDR1 and CDR2: MDHEN, SYDVKM. V lost 8 bases, J lost 3 bases, and 5 bases stayed unmatched. The CDR3 is 13 amino acids. The CDR3 spells CASWGGPTDTQYF. For the CDR3, the DNA is TGTGCCAGCTGGGGGGGTCCGACAGATACGCAGTATTTT.

The chain has TRBV20-1 and TRBJ2-7; no clear D gene. Germline CDR1 is DFQATT and CDR2 is SNEGSKA (reference sequence). The CDR3 has 11 amino acids. Trimming left V 0 bases short and J 7 bases short, with 7 bases between. The CDR3 DNA reads as TGCAGTGCTAGAGATAGATGGGAGCAGTACTTC. This encodes CSARDRWEQYF.

This clone was found once. The chain links TRBV7-9 to TRBJ2-1; TRBD1 agrees at 7 bases. The CDR3 length is 13 residues. J gave up 1 base and V 10 bases, and 4 bases lay outside the gene matches. Per germline, CDR1 SEHNR and CDR2 FQNEAQ (reference sequence). The CDR3: CATGGRSYNEQFF. The CDR3 bases are TGTGCCACAGGGGGAAGATCCTACAATGAGCAGTTCTTC.

The chain employs TRBV6-5 and TRBJ2-7, with D possibly matching TRBD1 (6 bases). The CDR3 extends over 15 amino acids. V dropped 0 bases and J dropped 1 base, with 10 bases sitting between them. The V gene's germline CDR1 is MNHEY and CDR2 SVGAGI. CDR3 coding DNA: TGTGCCAGCAGTTACTCGACCCAGGGGTCCTACGAGCAGTACTTC. Protein product: CASSYSTQGSYEQYF.

The chain carries TRBV11-2 and TRBJ2-7, with TRBD1 matching over 8 bases. V was clipped by 4 bases and J by 1 base; unmatched bases: 6. The CDR3 runs 15 residues. CDR1 and CDR2 (germline): SGHAT, FQNNGV. As DNA, the CDR3 is TGTGCCAGCAGCTCCCCGACAGGGGTATCCTACGAGCAGTACTTC. This translates into CASSSPTGVSYEQYF.

This rearrangement joins TRBV7-2 to TRBJ1-5; D not certain. Per the germline V gene, CDR1 is SGHTA and CDR2 is FQGNSA. V was trimmed by 2 bases and J by 7 bases, leaving 12 bases between them. This CDR3 contains 14 residues. The DNA for the CDR3 is TGTGCCAGCAGCTTACCTCAGCGCGGGCAGCCCCAGCATTTT. Amino acid sequence: CASSLPQRGQPQHF.

J is TRBJ2-3 and V is TRBV2; 10 bases are a match to TRBD1. Germline V gives CDR1 SNHLY, CDR2 FYNNEI. The CDR3 sequence is 14 residues long. After removal of 10 bases from V and 3 bases from J, the junction contained 7 bases not matched to a gene. The CDR3 loop reads CAIQDRGLTDTQYF. DNA of the CDR3: TGTGCCATCCAAGACAGGGGGCTTACAGATACGCAGTATTTT.

The chain is built from TRBV9 and TRBJ2-3, with 12 nucleotides matching TRBD2. The germline CDR1 and CDR2 sequences are SGDLS and YYNGEE. The CDR3 extends over 15 amino acids. J gave up 4 bases and V 4 bases, and 4 bases lay outside the gene matches. For the CDR3, the DNA is TGTGCCAGCAGCCCTGGGACTAGCGGGCCAGATACGCAGTATTTT. The encoded protein is CASSPGTSGPDTQYF. Combining the CDR3 with reference TRBV9 and TRBJ2-3 gives the whole variable domain DSGVTQTPKHLITATGQRVTLRCSPRSGDLSVYWYQQSLDQGLQFLIQYYNGEERAKGNILERFSAQQFPDLHSELNLSSLELGDSALYFCASSPGTSGPDTQYFGPGTRLTVL.

V and J are TRBV7-9 and TRBJ1-2, with a weak D call TRBD1 (6 bases). Germline V gene lookup returns CDR1 SEHNR and CDR2 FQNEAQ (reference sequence). The CDR3 runs to 15 residues. Trimming shortened V by 3 bases and J by 2 bases, and 13 bases separated the two germline ends. CDR3 in DNA: TGTGCCAGCAGCTTTTTCCCGGACAGAAACTATGGCTACACCTTC. Its translation is CASSFFPDRNYGYTF.

The CDR3 sequence is CASSPFASGGRNEQFF. In nucleotides, the CDR3 is TGTGCCAGCTCACCCTTTGCTTCGGGAGGACGTAATGAGCAGTTCTTC. V gene TRBV18 combines with J gene TRBJ2-1; TRBD2 matches at 7 bases. The V gene's germline CDR1 is KGHSH and CDR2 LQKENI. Trimming removed 3 bases from V and 7 bases from J; junction bases left unmatched: 12. The CDR3 has 16 amino acids. Full variable domain (missing parts from reference TRBV18 and TRBJ2-1): NAGVMQNPRHLVRRRGQEARLRCSPMKGHSHVYWYRQLPEEGLKFMVYLQKENIIDESGMPKERFSAEFPKEGPSILRIQQVVRGDSAAYFCASSPFASGGRNEQFFGPGTRLTVL.

This chain uses TRBV27 with TRBJ2-1, with D possibly being TRBD2 (6 bases). V gave up 0 bases and J gave up 4 bases, with 16 bases separating them. Germline CDR1 reads MNHEY; CDR2 reads SMNVEV (reference sequence). The CDR3 is made up of 17 amino acids. The CDR3, as DNA: TGTGCCAGCAGTTTATCAAAACATAGCGGACAATACAATGAGCAGTTCTTC. Protein: CASSLSKHSGQYNEQFF.

The chain recombines TRBV4-3 with TRBJ2-7; TRBD2 agrees at 8 bases. Unmatched junction bases numbered 7, after V lost 0 bases and J lost 0 bases. Germline CDR1 reads LGHNA; CDR2 reads YSLEER. The CDR3 has 17 residues. The CDR3 DNA reads TGCGCCAGCAGCCAAGATTCGGGGGGGGGAGGCTCCTACGAGCAGTACTTC. Translation gives CASSQDSGGGGSYEQYF.

The CDR3 DNA reads TGTGCCAGCAGTGAAAACGGCAGGGCTGGCGAGCAGTACTTC. Its protein is CASSENGRAGEQYF. This chain uses TRBV2 with TRBJ2-7, with D tentatively TRBD1 (5 bases). Trimming removed 2 bases from V and 6 bases from J, with 14 bases in between. Germline values: CDR1 SNHLY, CDR2 FYNNEI. The CDR3 spans 14 residues.

For the CDR3, the DNA is TGTGCCAGCAGCAGCCTAAGGCGGCCCTATGGCTACACCTTC. Encoded protein: CASSSLRRPYGYTF. The genes are TRBV7-8 and TRBJ1-2; D is ambiguous. The CDR3 sequence is 14 residues long. Looked up from germline, CDR1 is SGHVS and CDR2 is FQNEAQ. Trimming pared 5 bases from V and 4 bases from J, leaving 14 bases between.

In nucleotides, the CDR3 is TGTGCCAGCAGAGGAGCGGGGGAGCTAGCCAAAAACATTCAGTACTTC. Amino acid sequence: CASRGAGELAKNIQYF. V and J are TRBV2 and TRBJ2-4, with 8 bases matching TRBD2. Trimming removed 6 bases from V and 0 bases from J; junction bases left unmatched: 7. The CDR3 covers 16 residues. Germline V CDR1 and CDR2: SNHLY, FYNNEI.

This clone showed up just once. The chain employs TRBV5-6 and TRBJ2-3, with D possibly being TRBD1 (5 bases). Trimming cost V 4 bases and J 0 bases, with 21 bases left between them. CDR3 length: 18 amino acids. Per germline, CDR1 SGHDT and CDR2 YYEEEE. CDR3 nucleotide sequence: TGTGCCAGCAGCCTCTGGCGGACCAGGGCGCGAAGCACAGATACGCAGTATTTT. As protein: CASSLWRTRARSTDTQYF.

The V gene is TRBV28, the J gene TRBJ2-7, with TRBD2 as a possible D gene (6 bases). V lost 5 bases, J lost 4 bases, and 12 bases lay in between. Germline-derived CDR1 and CDR2 are MDHEN and SYDVKM. This CDR3 has 13 residues. The CDR3 sequence is CASSALGGYEQYF. As DNA, the CDR3 is TGTGCCAGCAGTGCCCTCGGGGGATACGAGCAGTACTTC.

V usage is TRBV5-1 and J usage is TRBJ1-3, with 8 bases aligning to TRBD1. The CDR3 has 18 amino acids. The germline CDR1 and CDR2 sequences are SGHRS and YFSETQ. The V segment lost 5 bases and the J segment 0 bases; nucleotides outside the gene matches: 13. CDR3 DNA: TGCGCCAGCAGTCCCTCCGAGACAGGGGCCGCCTCTGGAAACACCATATATTTT. This sequence encodes CASSPSETGAASGNTIYF.

J is TRBJ2-1 and V is TRBV28; D may be TRBD1 (6 bases). The CDR3 consists of 14 residues. V lost 6 bases and J lost 4, with 13 bases in between. From germline, CDR1 is MDHEN and CDR2 SYDVKM. The CDR3 DNA sequence: TGTGCCAGCAGGGGGGCACTTCGTTACAATGAGCAGTTCTTC. Encoded protein: CASRGALRYNEQFF.